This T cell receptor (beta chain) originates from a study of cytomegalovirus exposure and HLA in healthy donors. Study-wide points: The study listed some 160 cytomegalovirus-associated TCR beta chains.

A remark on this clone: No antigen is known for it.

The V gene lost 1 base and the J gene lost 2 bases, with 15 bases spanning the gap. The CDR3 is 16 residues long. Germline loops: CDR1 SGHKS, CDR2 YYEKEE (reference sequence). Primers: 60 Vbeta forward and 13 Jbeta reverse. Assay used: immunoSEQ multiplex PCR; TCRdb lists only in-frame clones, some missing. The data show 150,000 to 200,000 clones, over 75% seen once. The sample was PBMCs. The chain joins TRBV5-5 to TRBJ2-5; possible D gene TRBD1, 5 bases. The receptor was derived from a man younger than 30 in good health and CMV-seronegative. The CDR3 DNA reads TGTGCCAGCAGCTTGAAGTTCAGGGCTCTGCAAGAGACCCAGTACTTC. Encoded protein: CASSLKFRALQETQYF.